This T cell receptor beta chain was obtained from a study of cytomegalovirus exposure and HLA in healthy donors (dated by TCRdb to the late 2010s). For context, the study as a whole: According to a later analysis, one platform produced both the roughly 130 validation repertoires and the roughly 660 repertoires of the first cohort. In addition to the first cohort of 666 subjects, a separate validation cohort of 100 to 150 different subjects was used. The study aimed to test whether cataloging public T cell receptors could reveal signatures of past pathogen exposure. High-throughput TCR immunosequencing, statistical association of individual TCRs with disease status, and machine learning were combined to predict cytomegalovirus infection status.

Library preparation used the immunoSEQ multiplex PCR assay. In the original analysis: A statistical classification framework was built to diagnose cytomegalovirus status from the catalog of TCR beta chain sequences. The table comes from immuneACCESS by way of TCRdb, which keeps in-frame sequences with V and J called. Part of the clones is missing from these tables; in studies checked, under half for an unresolved V gene and the rest for unknown reasons. V and J calls and clone size come straight from that table; D and trimming were deduced from the DNA. Counted in this sample were approximately 260,000 clones; approximately 86% of them appeared once. The top ten clonotypes cover roughly 0.99% of the sample. Clipping removes 5 bases from V and 0 bases from J, with 7 as the unmatched junction base count. Via the germline V gene (reference sequence), CDR1 is SEHNR and CDR2 FQNEAQ. There are 16 amino acids in the CDR3, from cysteine to phenylalanine inclusive. Only the CDR3 DNA is retained, 48 bases long and in frame from the first base.

In the case of this clone: The antigen it recognizes is unknown. No much larger clonotype is one base removed from it; base qualities were not supplied.

The full study reports these points: The classifier was reported to diagnose cytomegalovirus status with high specificity and sensitivity in both the original cohort and the validation cohort. A later analysis had no HLA typing for the validation cohort, so co-occurrence there was scored across all 130 or so repertoires. Most TCR sequences were seen in very few donors, while some public TCRs were found in many individuals. The study listed 150 to 200 TCR beta chains as associated with cytomegalovirus. In vitro tests confirmed that a few of the cytomegalovirus-associated TCR beta chains recognize cytomegalovirus antigens. Of the cluster scores, roughly 95% were above 0 in a later analysis, which found that TCRs clustered in the first cohort also tended to co-occur in the 130 or so validation repertoires. It was suggested by the authors that the approach could potentially be generalized to other disease states and immunological phenotypes.

The donors were included in the validation cohort of over a hundred subjects, a group kept apart from the 666-subject first cohort. The origin of this receptor is a woman aged 18-35 years in good health and CMV-seronegative. The rearrangement combines TRBV7-9 with TRBJ2-1; the junction holds 7 bases that match TRBD2. Source material: PBMCs. The CDR3 reads CASSPRGGSSYNEQFF. At the DNA level, the sequence is TGTGCCAGCAGCCCGAGAGGCGGGAGCTCCTACAATGAGCAGTTCTTC.